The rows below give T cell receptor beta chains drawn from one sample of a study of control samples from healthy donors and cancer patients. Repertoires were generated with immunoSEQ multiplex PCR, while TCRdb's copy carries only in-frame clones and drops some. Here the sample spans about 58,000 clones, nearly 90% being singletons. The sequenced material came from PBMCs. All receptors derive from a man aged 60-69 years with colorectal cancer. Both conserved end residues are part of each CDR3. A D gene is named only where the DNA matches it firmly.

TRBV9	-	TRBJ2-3	CASRRLRGGTDTQYF
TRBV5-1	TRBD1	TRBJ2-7	CASSLGAGQGGPYEQYF
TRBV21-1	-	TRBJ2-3	CASSPPWTFFTDTQYF
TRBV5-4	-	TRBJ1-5	CASSLGGGSNQPQHF
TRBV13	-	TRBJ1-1	CASTLQRTEAFF
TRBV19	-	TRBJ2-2	CASGFWGTGELFF
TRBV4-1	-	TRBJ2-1	CASSLYGSEQFF
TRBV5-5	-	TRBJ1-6	CASASRGDNSPLHF
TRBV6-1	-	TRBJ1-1	CASSEWSPSRTEAFF
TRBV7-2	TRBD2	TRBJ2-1	CASSSIWGGKQFF
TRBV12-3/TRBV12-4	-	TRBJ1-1	CASSLVMNTEAFF
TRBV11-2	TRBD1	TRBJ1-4	CASSAGTGDEKLFF
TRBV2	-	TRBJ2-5	CASSGEGVETQYF
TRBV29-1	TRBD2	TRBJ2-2	CSVRGGKNTGELFF
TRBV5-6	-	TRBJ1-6	CASSLFRDFNSPLHF
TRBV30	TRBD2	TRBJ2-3	CALKTSGGTDTQYF
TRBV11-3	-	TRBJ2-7	CASSLSGLVTYEQYF
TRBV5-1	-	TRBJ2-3	CASSLGRYTDTQYF
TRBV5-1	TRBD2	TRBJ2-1	CASRLAGLSSSYNEQFF
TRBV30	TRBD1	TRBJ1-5	CALGGQISNQPQHF
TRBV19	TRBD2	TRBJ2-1	CASSIYTGTSSYNEQFF
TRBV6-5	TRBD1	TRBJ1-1	CASTRTGGNTEAFF
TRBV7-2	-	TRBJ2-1	CASSLAPGKQFF
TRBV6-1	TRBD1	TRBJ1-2	CASSEDETGTGGHGYTF
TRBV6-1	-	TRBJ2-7	CASSDPVGEQYF
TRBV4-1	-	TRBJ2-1	CASSQDSGNYNEQFF
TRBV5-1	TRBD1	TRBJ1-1	CASSSPGQMNTEAFF
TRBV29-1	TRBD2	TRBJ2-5	CSVATSARETQYF
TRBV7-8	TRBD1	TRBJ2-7	CASSLGWTGGEQYF
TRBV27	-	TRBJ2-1	CASSPLDSAYNEQFF
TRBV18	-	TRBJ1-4	CASSPTGGGANEKLFF
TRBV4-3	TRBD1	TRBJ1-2	CASSQDKGAPGYTF
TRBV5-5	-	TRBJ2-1	CASSLADGVMDEQFF
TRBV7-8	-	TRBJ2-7	CASSREQGNEQYF
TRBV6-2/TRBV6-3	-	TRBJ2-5	CASSYRQAQETQYF
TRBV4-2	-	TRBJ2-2	CASSQVGAGELFF
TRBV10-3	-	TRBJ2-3	CAIGPNTDTQYF
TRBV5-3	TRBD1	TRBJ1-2	CARSCPGGYYGYTF
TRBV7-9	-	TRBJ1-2	CASSYGGGNGYTF
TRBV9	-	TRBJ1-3	CASSVEVQGNTIYF
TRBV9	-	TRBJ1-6	CASSVGGNSPLHF
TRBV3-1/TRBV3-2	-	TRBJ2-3	CASSQEKWTQYF
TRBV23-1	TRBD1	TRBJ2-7	CASGTGGYEQYF
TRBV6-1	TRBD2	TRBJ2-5	CASSDGVSGLETQYF
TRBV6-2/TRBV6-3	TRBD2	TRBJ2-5	CASSPGGGVVQETQYF
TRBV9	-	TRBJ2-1	CASSVAGGPYNEQFF
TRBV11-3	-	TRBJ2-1	CASSLAPRNEQFF
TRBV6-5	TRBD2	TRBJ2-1	CASSPGRVSEQFF
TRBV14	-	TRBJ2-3	CASSQEGVNTQYF
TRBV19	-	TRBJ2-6	CASSWTPGANVLTF
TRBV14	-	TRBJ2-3	CASSPWADTQYF
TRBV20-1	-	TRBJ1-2	CSGEGPHGYTF
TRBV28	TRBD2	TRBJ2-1	CASRPSGGARNEQFF
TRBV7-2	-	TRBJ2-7	CASSLVVYEQYF
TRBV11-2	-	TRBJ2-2	CASSWYRQNTGELFF
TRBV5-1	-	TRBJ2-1	CASSFGRGGYNEQFF